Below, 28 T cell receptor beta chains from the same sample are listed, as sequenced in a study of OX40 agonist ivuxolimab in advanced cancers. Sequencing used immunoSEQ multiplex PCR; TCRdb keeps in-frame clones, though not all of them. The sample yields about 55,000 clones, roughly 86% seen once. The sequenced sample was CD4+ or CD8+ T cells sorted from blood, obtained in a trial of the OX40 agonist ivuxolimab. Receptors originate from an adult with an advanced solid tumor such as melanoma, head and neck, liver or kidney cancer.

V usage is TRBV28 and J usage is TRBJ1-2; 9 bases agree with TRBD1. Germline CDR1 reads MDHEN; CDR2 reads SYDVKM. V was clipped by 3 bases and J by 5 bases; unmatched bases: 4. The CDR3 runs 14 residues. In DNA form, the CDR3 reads TGTGCCAGCAGTTTGATACAGGGGGCTTATGGCTACACCTTC. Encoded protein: CASSLIQGAYGYTF.

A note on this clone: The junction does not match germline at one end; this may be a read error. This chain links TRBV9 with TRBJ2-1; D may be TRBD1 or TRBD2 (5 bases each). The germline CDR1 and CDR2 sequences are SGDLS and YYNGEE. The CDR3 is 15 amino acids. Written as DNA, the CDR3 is TGTGCCAGCAGCCGAGGGGACCTCTCCCACAATGAGCAGTTCTTC. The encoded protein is CASSRGDLSHNEQFF. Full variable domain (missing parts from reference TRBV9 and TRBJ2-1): DSGVTQTPKHLITATGQRVTLRCSPRSGDLSVYWYQQSLDQGLQFLIQYYNGEERAKGNILERFSAQQFPDLHSELNLSSLELGDSALYFCASSRGDLSHNEQFFGPGTRLTVL.

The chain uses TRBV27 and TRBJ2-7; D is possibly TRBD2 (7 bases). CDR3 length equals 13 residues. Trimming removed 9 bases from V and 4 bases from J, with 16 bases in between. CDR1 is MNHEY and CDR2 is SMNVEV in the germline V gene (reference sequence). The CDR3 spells CASRRGGGYEQYF. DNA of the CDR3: TGTGCCAGTCGGAGAGGGGGAGGGTACGAGCAGTACTTC.

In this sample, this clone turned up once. The chain's CDR3 is CASSPSGTFPYEQYF. The CDR3 DNA sequence: TGTGCCAGCAGCCCGTCCGGGACATTTCCCTACGAGCAGTACTTC. The V and J genes are TRBV7-6 and TRBJ2-7; tentative D call: TRBD1 (6 bases). V was cut by 5 bases and J by 2 bases, with 16 bases left in between. The CDR3 length is 15 residues. CDR1 and CDR2 (germline): SGHVS, FNYEAQ.

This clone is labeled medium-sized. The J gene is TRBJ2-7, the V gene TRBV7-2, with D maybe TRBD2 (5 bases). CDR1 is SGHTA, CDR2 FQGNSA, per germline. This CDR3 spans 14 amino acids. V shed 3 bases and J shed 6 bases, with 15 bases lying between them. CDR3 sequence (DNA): TGTGCCAGCAGCTTTGGACTCGAAGTCTCCGAGCAGTACTTC. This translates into CASSFGLEVSEQYF.

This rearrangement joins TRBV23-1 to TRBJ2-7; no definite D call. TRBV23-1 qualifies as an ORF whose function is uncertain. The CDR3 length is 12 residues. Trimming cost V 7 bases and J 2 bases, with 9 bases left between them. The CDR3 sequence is CASKSSPYEQYF. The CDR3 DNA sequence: TGCGCCAGCAAGTCCAGCCCCTACGAGCAGTACTTC.

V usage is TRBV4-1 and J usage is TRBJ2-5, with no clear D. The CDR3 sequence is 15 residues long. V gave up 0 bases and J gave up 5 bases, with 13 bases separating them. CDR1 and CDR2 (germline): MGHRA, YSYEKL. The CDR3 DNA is TGCGCCAGCAGCCAAGAGGCGAGAGTCCGCGAGACCCAGTACTTC. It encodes CASSQEARVRETQYF.

CDR3: CASSGPIRTDEAFF. As DNA, the CDR3 is TGTGCCAGCAGCGGCCCTATAAGGACAGACGAAGCTTTCTTT. The chain has TRBV9 and TRBJ1-1; a possible D gene is TRBD1 (6 bases). This CDR3 comprises 14 residues. The V gene's germline CDR1 is SGDLS and CDR2 YYNGEE. V lost 3 bases to trimming and J lost 8 bases, with 17 bases between them.

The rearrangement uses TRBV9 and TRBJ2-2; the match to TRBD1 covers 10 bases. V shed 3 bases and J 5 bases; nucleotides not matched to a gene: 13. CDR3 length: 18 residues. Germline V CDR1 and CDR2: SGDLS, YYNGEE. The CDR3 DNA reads TGTGCCAGCAGCGAGAACTCTCCATGGGACAGGGGAACCGGGGAGCTGTTTTTT. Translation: CASSENSPWDRGTGELFF.

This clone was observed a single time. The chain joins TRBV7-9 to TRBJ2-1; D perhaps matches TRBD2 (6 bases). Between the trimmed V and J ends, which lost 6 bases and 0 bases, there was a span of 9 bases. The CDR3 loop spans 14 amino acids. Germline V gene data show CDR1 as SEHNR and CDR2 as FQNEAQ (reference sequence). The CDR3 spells CASSGTLSYNEQFF. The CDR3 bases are TGTGCCAGCAGTGGGACTCTCTCCTACAATGAGCAGTTCTTC.

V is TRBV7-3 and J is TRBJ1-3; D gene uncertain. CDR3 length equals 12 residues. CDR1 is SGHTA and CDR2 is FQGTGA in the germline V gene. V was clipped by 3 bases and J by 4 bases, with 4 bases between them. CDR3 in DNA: TGTGCCAGCAGCTTGGGGGGAAACACCATATATTTT. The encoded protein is CASSLGGNTIYF.

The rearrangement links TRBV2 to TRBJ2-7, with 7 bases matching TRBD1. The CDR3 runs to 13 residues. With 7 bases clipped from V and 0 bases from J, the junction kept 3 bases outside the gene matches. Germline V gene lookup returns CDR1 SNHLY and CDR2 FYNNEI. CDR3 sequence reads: CASTGTVSYEQYF. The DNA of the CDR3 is TGTGCCAGCACCGGGACAGTCTCCTACGAGCAGTACTTC.

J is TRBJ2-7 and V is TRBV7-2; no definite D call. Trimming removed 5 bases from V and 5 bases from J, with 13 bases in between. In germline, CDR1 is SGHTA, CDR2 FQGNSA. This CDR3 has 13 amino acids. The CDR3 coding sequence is TGTGCCAGCAGCCGGTTGTGGGCCCACGAGCAGTACTTC. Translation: CASSRLWAHEQYF.

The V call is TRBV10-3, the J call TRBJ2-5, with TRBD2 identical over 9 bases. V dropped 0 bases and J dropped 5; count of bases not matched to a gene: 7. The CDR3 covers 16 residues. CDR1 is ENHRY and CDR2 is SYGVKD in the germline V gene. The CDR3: CAISESGIAGVETQYF. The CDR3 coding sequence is TGTGCCATCAGTGAGTCGGGCATAGCGGGGGTTGAGACCCAGTACTTC.

The CDR3 nucleotides read TGTGCCAGTAGTATAAGCACTCACCTCCTAAACACCGGGGAGCTGTTTTTT. Translation gives CASSISTHLLNTGELFF. V usage is TRBV19 and J usage is TRBJ2-2; no definite D call. With 2 bases removed from V and 2 bases from J, the gap between germline ends came to 15 bases. Germline V gene sequence: CDR1 LNHDA, CDR2 SQIVND (reference sequence). The CDR3 consists of 17 residues.

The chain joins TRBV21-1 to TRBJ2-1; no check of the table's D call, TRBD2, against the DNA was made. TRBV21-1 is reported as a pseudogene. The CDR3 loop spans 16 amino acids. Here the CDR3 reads CASSSQGGVLNNEQFF. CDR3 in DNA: TGTGCCAGCAGCTCTCAAGGGGGGGTTTTGAACAATGAGCAGTTCTTC.

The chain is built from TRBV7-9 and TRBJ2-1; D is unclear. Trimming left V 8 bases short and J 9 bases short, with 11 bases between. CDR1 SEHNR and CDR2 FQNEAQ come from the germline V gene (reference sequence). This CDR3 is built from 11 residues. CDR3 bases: TGTGCCAGCGTGGTAGTGGTTGAGCAGTTCTTC. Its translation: CASVVVVEQFF.

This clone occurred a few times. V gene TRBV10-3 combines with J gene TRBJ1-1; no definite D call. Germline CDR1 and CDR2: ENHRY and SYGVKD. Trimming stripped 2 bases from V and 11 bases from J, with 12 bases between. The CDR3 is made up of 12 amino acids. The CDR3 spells CAISEKEVWAFF. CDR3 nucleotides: TGTGCCATCAGTGAGAAGGAGGTGTGGGCTTTCTTT.

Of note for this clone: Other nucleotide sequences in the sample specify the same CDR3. CDR3 DNA: TGTGCCAGCAGCTCCCGACAGGGGGAGCAGTTCTTC. It codes for CASSSRQGEQFF. This chain links TRBV7-2 with TRBJ2-1; 8 bases are shared with TRBD1. The CDR3 spans 12 residues. V shed 4 bases, J shed 10 bases, and the junction held 3 bases outside the gene matches. The germline CDR1 and CDR2 sequences are SGHTA and FQGNSA.

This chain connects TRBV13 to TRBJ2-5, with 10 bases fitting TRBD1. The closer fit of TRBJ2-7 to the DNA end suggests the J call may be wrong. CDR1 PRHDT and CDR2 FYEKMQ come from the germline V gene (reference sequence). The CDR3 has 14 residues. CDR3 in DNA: TGTGCCAGCAGCCCCCGGGACAGGGGCCACGAGCAGTACTTC. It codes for CASSPRDRGHEQYF.

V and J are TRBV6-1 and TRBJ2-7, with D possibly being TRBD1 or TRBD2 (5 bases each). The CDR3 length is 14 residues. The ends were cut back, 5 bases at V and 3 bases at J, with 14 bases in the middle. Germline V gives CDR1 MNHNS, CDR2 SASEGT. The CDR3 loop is CASSLRDENYEQYF. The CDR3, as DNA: TGTGCCAGCAGTCTCCGGGACGAGAACTACGAGCAGTACTTC.

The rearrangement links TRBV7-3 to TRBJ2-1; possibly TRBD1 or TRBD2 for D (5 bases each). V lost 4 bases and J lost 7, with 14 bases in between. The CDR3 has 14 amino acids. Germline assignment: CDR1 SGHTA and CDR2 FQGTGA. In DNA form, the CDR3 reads TGTGCCAGCAGCTCTTTTGGGGGATGGAATGAGCAGTTCTTC. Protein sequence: CASSSFGGWNEQFF.

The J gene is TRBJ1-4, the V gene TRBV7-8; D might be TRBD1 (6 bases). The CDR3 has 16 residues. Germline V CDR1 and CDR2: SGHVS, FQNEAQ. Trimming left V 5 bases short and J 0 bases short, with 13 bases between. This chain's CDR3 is CASSPGTLSTNEKLFF. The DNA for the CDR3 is TGTGCCAGCAGCCCCGGGACACTTTCAACTAATGAAAAACTGTTTTTT.

CDR3 sequence: CASSPPQGFYGYTF. CDR3 in DNA: TGTGCCAGCAGCCCACCCCAGGGATTCTATGGCTACACCTTC. The chain combines TRBV13 with TRBJ1-2; weak D call: TRBD1 (5 bases). The ends were cut back, 5 bases at V and 4 bases at J, with 14 bases in the middle. Germline lookup yields CDR1 PRHDT and CDR2 FYEKMQ (reference sequence). This CDR3 region has 14 residues.

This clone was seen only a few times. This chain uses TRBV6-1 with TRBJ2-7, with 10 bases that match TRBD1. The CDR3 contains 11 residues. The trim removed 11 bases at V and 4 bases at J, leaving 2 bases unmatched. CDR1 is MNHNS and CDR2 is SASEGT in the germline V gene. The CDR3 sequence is CAGGQGYEQYF. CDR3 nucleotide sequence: TGTGCCGGGGGACAGGGGTACGAGCAGTACTTC.

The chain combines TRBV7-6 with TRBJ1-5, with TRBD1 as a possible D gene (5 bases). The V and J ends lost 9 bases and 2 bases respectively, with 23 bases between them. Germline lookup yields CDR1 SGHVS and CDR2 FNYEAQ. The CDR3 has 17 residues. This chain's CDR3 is CASYRGTGRIGNQPQHF. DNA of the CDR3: TGTGCCAGTTACCGCGGCACGGGGCGAATCGGCAATCAGCCCCAGCATTTT.

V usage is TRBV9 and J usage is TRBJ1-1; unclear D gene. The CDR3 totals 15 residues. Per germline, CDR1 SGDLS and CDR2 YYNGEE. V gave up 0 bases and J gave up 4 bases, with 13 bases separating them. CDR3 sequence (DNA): TGTGCCAGCAGCGTAGGACCGGGTCGTGGCACTGAAGCTTTCTTT. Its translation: CASSVGPGRGTEAFF.

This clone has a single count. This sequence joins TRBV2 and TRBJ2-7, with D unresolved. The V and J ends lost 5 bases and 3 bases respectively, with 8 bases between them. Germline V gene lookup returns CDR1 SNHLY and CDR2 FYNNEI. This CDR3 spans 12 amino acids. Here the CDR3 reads CASSWAYYEQYF. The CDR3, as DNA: TGTGCCAGCAGTTGGGCCTACTACGAGCAGTACTTC.